The sequence of this TCR beta chain was determined in a study of blood T cell repertoires in COVID-19. Looking at the study overall: Samples representing acute and convalescent COVID-19 were sourced from the United States, Italy and Spain. T cells, B-cell-depleted T cells, or PBMCs supplied cDNA or gDNA.

Germline values: CDR1 MDHEN, CDR2 SYDVKM. The CDR3 length is 13 residues. V gave up 3 bases and J gave up 8 bases, with 10 bases separating them. This clone was picked up a small number of times. The authors' processing: Amplification of reference gene primers was used by the study to estimate nucleated cell counts. Only in-frame clones appear in the TCRdb table, and some are missing; sequencing was by immunoSEQ multiplex PCR. V and J calls and clone size come straight from that table; D and trimming were deduced from the DNA. This sample has approximately 200,000 clones, with approximately 87% found just once.

The TCR comes from a man in his 60s who had recovered from COVID-19. The specimen was peripheral blood. This sequence joins TRBV28 and TRBJ1-4; D is perhaps TRBD1 (6 bases). The CDR3 reads CASSFQGREKLFF. The CDR3 region has the DNA TGTGCCAGCAGTTTCCAGGGGAGAGAAAAACTGTTTTTT.